The T cell receptor beta chain described here comes from a study of cytomegalovirus exposure and HLA in healthy donors. Study summary: Earlier work reported 100 million to 130 million unique TCR beta sequences from about 180 million T cells.

Study-wide results and caveats: HLA allele associations emerged for roughly 17,000 TCR beta sequences in a later analysis, at 0.05 false discovery rate. In vitro assays verified that three CMV-associated chains recognized CMV antigens specifically. The study listed roughly 150 cytomegalovirus-associated TCR beta chains.

The PCR contained 60 Vbeta and 13 Jbeta primers. Generated by immunoSEQ multiplex PCR, the TCRdb table keeps only in-frame clones and is missing some. The profile shows about 150,000 clones, over 75% of them singletons. CDR1 LNHDA and CDR2 SQIVND come from the germline V gene (reference sequence). V was pared by 6 bases and J by 0 bases, with 2 bases of the junction left unmatched. The CDR3 runs 13 residues. About this clone: Its matching antigen is unknown.

This TCR was sampled from a woman aged 40-49 years in good health and CMV-seronegative. This chain joins TRBV19 and TRBJ2-7, with 7 bases fitting TRBD2. Sequencing was performed on PBMCs. In DNA, the CDR3 is TGTGCCAGTAGAGCGGGGAGCTCCTACGAGCAGTACTTC. Translation: CASRAGSSYEQYF. The whole variable domain, remainder taken from reference TRBV19 and TRBJ2-7, is DGGITQSPKYLFRKEGQNVTLSCEQNLNHDAMYWYRQDPGQGLRLIYYSQIVNDFQKGDIAEGYSVSREKKESFPLTVTSAQKNPTAFYLCASRAGSSYEQYFGPGTRLTVT.